This T cell receptor beta chain was found in a study of a mutant IDH1 vaccine in newly diagnosed glioma. Study in general: Vaccines were first given 4-6 weeks after radiotherapy alone, or with temozolomide cycles. Males made up about 62% and females approximately 38% of treated patients, whose mean age was 40.4 years. Points from the study as a whole: Vaccination induced immune responses in about 93% of patients.

The table lists this clone with a count of one. What it recognizes is unknown. V was clipped by 3 bases and J by 4 bases, with 6 bases between them. Germline V gene data show CDR1 as SGDLS and CDR2 as YYNGEE. CDR3 size: 12 residues. Regarding time point: week 5, during vaccination. Every single dose of the vaccine, 300 ug of mutant IDH1 20-mer peptide, came with topical imiquimod. Method: immunoSEQ multiplex PCR; TCRdb's copy keeps in-frame clones and lacks some. The data show about 83,000 clones, 91% seen once. The chain links TRBV9 to TRBJ2-3; no firm D call. This receptor was identified in a woman aged 50 to 60 with glioma. Sequenced here: PBMCs, sampled from a glioma patient whose treatment included an IDH1 peptide vaccine. CDR3 bases: TGTGCCAGCAGCGCAAGTTCAGATACGCAGTATTTT. Encoded protein: CASSASSDTQYF.